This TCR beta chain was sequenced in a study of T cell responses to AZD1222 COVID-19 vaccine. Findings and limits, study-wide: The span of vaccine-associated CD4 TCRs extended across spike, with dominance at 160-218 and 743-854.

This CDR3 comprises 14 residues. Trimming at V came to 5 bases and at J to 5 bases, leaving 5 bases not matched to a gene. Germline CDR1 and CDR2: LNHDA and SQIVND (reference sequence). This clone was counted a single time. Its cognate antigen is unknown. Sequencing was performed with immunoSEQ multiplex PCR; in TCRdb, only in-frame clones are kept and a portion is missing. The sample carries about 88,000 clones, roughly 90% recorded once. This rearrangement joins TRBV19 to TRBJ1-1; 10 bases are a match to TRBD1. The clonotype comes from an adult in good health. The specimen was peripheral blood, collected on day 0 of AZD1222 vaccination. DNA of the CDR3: TGTGCCAGTAGTCCATGGACAGGGGGGACTGAAGCTTTCTTT. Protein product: CASSPWTGGTEAFF.